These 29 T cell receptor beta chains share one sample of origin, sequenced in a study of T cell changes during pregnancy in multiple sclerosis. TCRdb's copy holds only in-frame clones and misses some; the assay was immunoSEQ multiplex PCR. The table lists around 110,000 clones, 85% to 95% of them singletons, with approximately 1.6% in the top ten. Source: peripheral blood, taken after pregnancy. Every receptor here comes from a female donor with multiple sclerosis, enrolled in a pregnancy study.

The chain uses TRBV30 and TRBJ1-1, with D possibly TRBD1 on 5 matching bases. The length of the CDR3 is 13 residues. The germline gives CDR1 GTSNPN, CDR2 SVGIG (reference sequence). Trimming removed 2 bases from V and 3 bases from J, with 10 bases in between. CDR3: CAWSMGGDTEAFF. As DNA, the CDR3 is TGTGCCTGGAGTATGGGGGGGGACACTGAAGCTTTCTTT. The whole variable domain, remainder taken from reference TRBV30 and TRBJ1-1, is SQTIHQWPATLVQPVGSPLSLECTVEGTSNPNLYWYRQAAGRGLQLLFYSVGIGQISSEVPQNLSASRPQDRQFILSSKKLLLSDSGFYLCAWSMGGDTEAFFGQGTRLTVV.

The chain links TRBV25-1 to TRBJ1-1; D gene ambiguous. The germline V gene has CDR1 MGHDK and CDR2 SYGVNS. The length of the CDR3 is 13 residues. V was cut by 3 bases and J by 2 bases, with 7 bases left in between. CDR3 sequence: CASSESGNTEAFF. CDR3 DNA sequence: TGTGCCAGCAGTGAGTCGGGAAACACTGAAGCTTTCTTT. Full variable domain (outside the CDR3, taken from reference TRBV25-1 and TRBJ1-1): EADIYQTPRYLVIGTGKKITLECSQTMGHDKMYWYQQDPGMELHLIHYSYGVNSTEKGDLSSESTVSRIRTEHFPLTLESARPSHTSQYLCASSESGNTEAFFGQGTRLTVV.

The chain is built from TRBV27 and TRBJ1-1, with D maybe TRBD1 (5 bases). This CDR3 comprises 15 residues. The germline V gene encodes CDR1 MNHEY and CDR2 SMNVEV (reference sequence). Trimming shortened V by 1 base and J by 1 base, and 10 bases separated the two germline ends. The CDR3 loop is CASSLLRTGNTEAFF. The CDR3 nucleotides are TGTGCCAGCAGTTTATTGCGTACAGGGAACACTGAAGCTTTCTTT.

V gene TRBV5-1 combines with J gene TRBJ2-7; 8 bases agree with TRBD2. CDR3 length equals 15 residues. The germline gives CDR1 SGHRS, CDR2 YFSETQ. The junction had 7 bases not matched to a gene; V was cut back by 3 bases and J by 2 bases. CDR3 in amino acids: CASSSKTSATYEQYF. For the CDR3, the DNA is TGCGCCAGCAGCTCTAAGACTAGCGCGACCTACGAGCAGTACTTC.

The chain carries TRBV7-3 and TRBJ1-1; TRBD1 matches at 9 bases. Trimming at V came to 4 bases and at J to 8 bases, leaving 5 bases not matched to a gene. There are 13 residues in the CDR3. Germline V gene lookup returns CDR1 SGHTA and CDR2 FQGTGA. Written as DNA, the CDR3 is TGTGCCAGCAGCTCTACAGGGGGCGGCGAAGCTTTCTTT. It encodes CASSSTGGGEAFF.

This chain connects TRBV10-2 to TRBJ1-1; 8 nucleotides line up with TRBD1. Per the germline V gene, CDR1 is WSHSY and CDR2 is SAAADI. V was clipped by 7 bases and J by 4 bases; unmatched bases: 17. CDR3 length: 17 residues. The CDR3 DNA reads TGCGCCAGCAAATCGACAGGGGATGTGGTTTTGGGCACTGAAGCTTTCTTT. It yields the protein CASKSTGDVVLGTEAFF.

The CDR3 bases are TGTGCCAGCAGCTTTTCCCCGCGGCTCAACGGAGATACGCAGTATTTT. It translates to CASSFSPRLNGDTQYF. The chain combines TRBV7-2 with TRBJ2-3; D gene ambiguous. The V and J ends lost 3 bases and 5 bases respectively, with 18 bases between them. This CDR3 region has 16 residues. Germline CDR1 reads SGHTA; CDR2 reads FQGNSA.

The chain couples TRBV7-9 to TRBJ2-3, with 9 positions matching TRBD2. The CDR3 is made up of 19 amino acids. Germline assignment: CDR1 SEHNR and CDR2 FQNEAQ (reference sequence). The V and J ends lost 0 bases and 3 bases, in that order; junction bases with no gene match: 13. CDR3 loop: CASSLAMGPSGVHTDTQYF. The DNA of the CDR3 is TGTGCCAGCAGCTTAGCTATGGGACCTAGCGGGGTACATACAGATACGCAGTATTTT.

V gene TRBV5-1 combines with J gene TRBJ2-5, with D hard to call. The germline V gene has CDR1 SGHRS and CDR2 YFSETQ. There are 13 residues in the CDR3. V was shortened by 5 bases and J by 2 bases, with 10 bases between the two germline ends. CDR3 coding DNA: TGCGCCAGCAGGTGGGCAGTTCAAGAGACCCAGTACTTC. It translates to CASRWAVQETQYF.

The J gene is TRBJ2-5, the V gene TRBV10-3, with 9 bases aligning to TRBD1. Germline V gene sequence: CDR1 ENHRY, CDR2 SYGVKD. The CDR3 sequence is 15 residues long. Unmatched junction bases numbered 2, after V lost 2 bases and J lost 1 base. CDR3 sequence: CAISEGTGSQETQYF. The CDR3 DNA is TGTGCCATCAGTGAGGGGACAGGGAGCCAAGAGACCCAGTACTTC.

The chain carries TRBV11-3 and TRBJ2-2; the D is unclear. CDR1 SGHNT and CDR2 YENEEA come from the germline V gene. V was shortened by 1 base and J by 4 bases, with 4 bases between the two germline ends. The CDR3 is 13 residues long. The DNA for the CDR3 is TGTGCCAGCAGCTTAGCGGGCACCGGGGAGCTGTTTTTT. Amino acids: CASSLAGTGELFF.

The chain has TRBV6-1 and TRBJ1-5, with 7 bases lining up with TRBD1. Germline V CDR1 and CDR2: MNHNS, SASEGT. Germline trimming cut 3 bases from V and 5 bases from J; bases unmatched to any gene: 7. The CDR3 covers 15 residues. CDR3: CASSDRRQGYQPQHF. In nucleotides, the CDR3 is TGTGCCAGCAGTGACCGCCGACAGGGCTATCAGCCCCAGCATTTT.

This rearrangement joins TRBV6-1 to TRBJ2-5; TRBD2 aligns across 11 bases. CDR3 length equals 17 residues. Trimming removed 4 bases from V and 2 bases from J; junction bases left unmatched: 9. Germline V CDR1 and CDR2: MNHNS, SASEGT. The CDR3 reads CASSVWGTSGPQETQYF. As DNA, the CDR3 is TGTGCCAGCAGTGTTTGGGGGACTAGCGGTCCTCAAGAGACCCAGTACTTC.

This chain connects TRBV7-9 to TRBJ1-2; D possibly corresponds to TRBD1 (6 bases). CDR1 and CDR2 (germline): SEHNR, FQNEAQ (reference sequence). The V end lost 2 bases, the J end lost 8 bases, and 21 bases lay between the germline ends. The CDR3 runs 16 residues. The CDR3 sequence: CASSLPDKGTIEGYTF. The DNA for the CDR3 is TGTGCCAGCAGCTTACCCGACAAAGGGACAATCGAGGGCTACACCTTC.

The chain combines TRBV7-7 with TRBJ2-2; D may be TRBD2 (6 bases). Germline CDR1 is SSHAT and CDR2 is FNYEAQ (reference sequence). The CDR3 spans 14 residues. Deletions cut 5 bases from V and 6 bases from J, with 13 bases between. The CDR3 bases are TGTGCCAGCAGCCCCCGACTAGGATCCGGGGAGCTGTTTTTT. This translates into CASSPRLGSGELFF.

CDR3 nucleotides: TGTGCCAGCAGCGGCGGACAGGGGGCAGGGGAGACCCAGTACTTC. Translation gives CASSGGQGAGETQYF. The chain joins TRBV9 to TRBJ2-5, with 11 bases aligning to TRBD1. The CDR3 is made up of 15 amino acids. Looked up from germline, CDR1 is SGDLS and CDR2 is YYNGEE. The V and J ends lost 3 bases and 5 bases, in that order; junction bases with no gene match: 6.

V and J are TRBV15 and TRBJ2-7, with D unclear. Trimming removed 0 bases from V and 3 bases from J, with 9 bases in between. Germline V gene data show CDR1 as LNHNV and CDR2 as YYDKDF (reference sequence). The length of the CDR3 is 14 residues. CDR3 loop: CATSRDRLSYEQYF. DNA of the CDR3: TGTGCCACCAGCAGAGATCGGTTGAGCTACGAGCAGTACTTC.

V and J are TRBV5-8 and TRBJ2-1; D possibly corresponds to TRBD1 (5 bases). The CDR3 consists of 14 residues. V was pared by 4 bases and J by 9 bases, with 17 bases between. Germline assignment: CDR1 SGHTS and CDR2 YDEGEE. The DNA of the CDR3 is TGTGCCAGCAGCGACGACACGTTCCAGGGTGAGCAGTTCTTC. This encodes CASSDDTFQGEQFF.

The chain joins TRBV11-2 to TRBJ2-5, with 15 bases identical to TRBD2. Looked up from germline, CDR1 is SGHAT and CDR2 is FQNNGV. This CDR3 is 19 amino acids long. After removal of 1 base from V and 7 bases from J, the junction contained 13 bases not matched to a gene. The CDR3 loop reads CASSLGGGTSGRRRGTQYF. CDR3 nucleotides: TGTGCCAGCAGCTTAGGGGGAGGGACTAGCGGGAGGCGTCGGGGGACCCAGTACTTC. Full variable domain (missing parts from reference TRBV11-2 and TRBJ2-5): EAGVAQSPRYKIIEKRQSVAFWCNPISGHATLYWYQQILGQGPKLLIQFQNNGVVDDSQLPKDRFSAERLKGVDSTLKIQPAKLEDSAVYLCASSLGGGTSGRRRGTQYFGPGTRLLVL.

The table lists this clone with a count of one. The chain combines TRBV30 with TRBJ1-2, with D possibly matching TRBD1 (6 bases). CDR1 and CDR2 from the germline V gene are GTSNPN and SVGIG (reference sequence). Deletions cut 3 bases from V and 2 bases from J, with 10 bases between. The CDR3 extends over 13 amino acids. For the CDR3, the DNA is TGTGCCTGGAGACAGGGACTAAACTATGGCTACACCTTC. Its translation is CAWRQGLNYGYTF.

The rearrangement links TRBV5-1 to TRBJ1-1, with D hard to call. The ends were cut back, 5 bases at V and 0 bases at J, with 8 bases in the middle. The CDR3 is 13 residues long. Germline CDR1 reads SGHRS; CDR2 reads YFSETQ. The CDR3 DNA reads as TGCGCCAGCAGGGGAGATATGAACACTGAAGCTTTCTTT. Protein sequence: CASRGDMNTEAFF.

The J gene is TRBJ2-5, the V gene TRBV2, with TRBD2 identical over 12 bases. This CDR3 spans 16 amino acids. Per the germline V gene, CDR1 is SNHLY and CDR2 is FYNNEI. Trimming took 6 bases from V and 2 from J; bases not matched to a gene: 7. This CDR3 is CASSPGTSGSQETQYF. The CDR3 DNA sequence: TGTGCCAGCAGCCCAGGGACTAGCGGGTCTCAAGAGACCCAGTACTTC. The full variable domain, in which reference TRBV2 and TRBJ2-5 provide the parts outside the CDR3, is EPEVTQTPSHQVTQMGQEVILRCVPISNHLYFYWYRQILGQKVEFLVSFYNNEISEKSEIFDDQFSVERPDGSNFTLKIRSTKLEDSAMYFCASSPGTSGSQETQYFGPGTRLLVL.

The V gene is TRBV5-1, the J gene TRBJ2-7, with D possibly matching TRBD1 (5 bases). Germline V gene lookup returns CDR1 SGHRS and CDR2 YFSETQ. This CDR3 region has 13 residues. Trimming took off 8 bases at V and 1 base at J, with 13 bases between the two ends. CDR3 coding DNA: TGCGCCAGTGCCCTGACAGAATCCTACGAGCAGTACTTC. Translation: CASALTESYEQYF.

The CDR3 coding sequence is TGTGCCAGCAGCTTAGTTTCGACTAGCGGGAGGGCCATCGATGAGCAGTTCTTC. Protein: CASSLVSTSGRAIDEQFF. This chain connects TRBV7-9 to TRBJ2-1, with 14 bases identical to TRBD2. The CDR3 is 18 residues long. Germline lookup yields CDR1 SEHNR and CDR2 FQNEAQ (reference sequence). V lost 1 base and J lost 8; bases outside the gene matches: 10. Supplemented by reference TRBV7-9 and TRBJ2-1, the full variable domain reads DTGVSQNPRHKITKRGQNVTFRCDPISEHNRLYWYRQTLGQGPEFLTYFQNEAQLEKSRLLSDRFSAERPKGSFSTLEIQRTEQGDSAMYLCASSLVSTSGRAIDEQFFGPGTRLTVL.

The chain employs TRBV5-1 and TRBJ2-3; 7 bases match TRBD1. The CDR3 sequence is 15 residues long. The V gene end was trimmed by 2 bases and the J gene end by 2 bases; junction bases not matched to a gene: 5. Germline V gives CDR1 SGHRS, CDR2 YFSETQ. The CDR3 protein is CASSLGTVNTDTQYF. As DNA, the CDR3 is TGCGCCAGCAGCTTAGGGACAGTTAACACAGATACGCAGTATTTT.

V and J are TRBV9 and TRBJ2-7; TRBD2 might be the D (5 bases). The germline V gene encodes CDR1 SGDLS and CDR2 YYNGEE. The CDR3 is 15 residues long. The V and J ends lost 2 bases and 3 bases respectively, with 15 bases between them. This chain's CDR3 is CASSVRENGVYEQYF. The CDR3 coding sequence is TGTGCCAGCAGCGTGAGGGAGAATGGGGTCTACGAGCAGTACTTC. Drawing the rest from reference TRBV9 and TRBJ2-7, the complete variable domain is DSGVTQTPKHLITATGQRVTLRCSPRSGDLSVYWYQQSLDQGLQFLIQYYNGEERAKGNILERFSAQQFPDLHSELNLSSLELGDSALYFCASSVRENGVYEQYFGPGTRLTVT.

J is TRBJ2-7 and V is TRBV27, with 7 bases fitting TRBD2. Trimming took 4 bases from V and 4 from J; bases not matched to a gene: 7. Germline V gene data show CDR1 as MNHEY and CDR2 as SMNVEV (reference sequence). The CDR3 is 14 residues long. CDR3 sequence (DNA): TGTGCCAGCAGTTCCCTCAGCGGGATATACGAGCAGTACTTC. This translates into CASSSLSGIYEQYF.

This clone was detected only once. The CDR3 protein is CASSDPGVQETQYF. DNA of the CDR3: TGTGCCAGCAGTGACCCAGGGGTTCAAGAGACCCAGTACTTC. The chain combines TRBV6-1 with TRBJ2-5; possibly TRBD1 for D (6 bases). Trimming cost V 3 bases and J 2 bases, with 10 bases left between them. CDR1 and CDR2 (germline): MNHNS, SASEGT. This CDR3 is 14 amino acids long.

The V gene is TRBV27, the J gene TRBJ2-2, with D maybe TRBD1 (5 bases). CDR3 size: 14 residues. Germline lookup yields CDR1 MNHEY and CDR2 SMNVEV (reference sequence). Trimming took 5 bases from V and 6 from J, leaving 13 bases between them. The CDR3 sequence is CASSRRVVAGELFF. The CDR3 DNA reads TGTGCCAGCAGTCGCAGGGTTGTCGCCGGGGAGCTGTTTTTT.